These 24 T cell receptor beta chains originate from one sample sequenced in a study of cytomegalovirus exposure and HLA in healthy donors. PCR used 60 Vbeta primers and 13 Jbeta primers. The repertoire was sequenced with immunoSEQ multiplex PCR; TCRdb's copy has only in-frame clones and lacks some. In the table there are over 150,000 clones, roughly three quarters of which are singletons. Material: PBMCs. These receptors were taken from a woman between 45 and 60 years old in good health and CMV-seropositive.

The rearrangement joins TRBV29-1 to TRBJ2-7; 9 bases fit TRBD1. The CDR3 spans 13 residues. Germline values: CDR1 SQVTM, CDR2 ANQGSEA. Unmatched junction bases numbered 4, after V lost 5 bases and J lost 2 bases. CDR3 nucleotides: TGCAGCGTTAGGGGACAGGGAACCTACGAGCAGTACTTC. Its translation: CSVRGQGTYEQYF.

V and J are TRBV15 and TRBJ1-3, with 7 bases identical to TRBD1. CDR1 LNHNV and CDR2 YYDKDF come from the germline V gene (reference sequence). Germline trimming cut 3 bases from V and 4 bases from J; bases unmatched to any gene: 9. The CDR3 consists of 16 residues. The CDR3 loop is CATSSPTGYAGNTIYF. The CDR3 coding sequence is TGTGCCACCAGCAGCCCGACAGGGTATGCCGGAAACACCATATATTTT.

Only one count was recorded for this clone. The rearrangement joins TRBV5-1 to TRBJ2-2, with 10 bases matching TRBD1. The CDR3 runs to 15 residues. Germline loops: CDR1 SGHRS, CDR2 YFSETQ. The J segment lost 5 bases and the V segment lost 3 bases, leaving 4 bases of the junction unmatched. The CDR3 region has the DNA TGCGCCAGCAGCTCGACAGGGGGCGAGACCGGGGAGCTGTTTTTT. Its translation: CASSSTGGETGELFF. Drawing the rest from reference TRBV5-1 and TRBJ2-2, the complete variable domain is KAGVTQTPRYLIKTRGQQVTLSCSPISGHRSVSWYQQTPGQGLQFLFEYFSETQRNKGNFPGRFSGRQFSNSRSEMNVSTLELGDSALYLCASSSTGGETGELFFGEGSRLTVL.

This clone has just one count. CDR3 DNA sequence: TGTGCCAGCAGTTTGGGATACACCCGACAGAGCACTGGGGCCAACGTCCTGACTTTC. Protein product: CASSLGYTRQSTGANVLTF. This chain links TRBV27 with TRBJ2-6; D perhaps matches TRBD1 (5 bases). Germline loops: CDR1 MNHEY, CDR2 SMNVEV (reference sequence). V was trimmed by 3 bases and J by 2 bases, leaving 20 bases between them. The CDR3 contains 19 residues.

V and J are TRBV19 and TRBJ1-4; D is perhaps TRBD1 (6 bases). CDR1 and CDR2 (germline): LNHDA, SQIVND (reference sequence). The CDR3 length is 15 residues. Trimming cost V 8 bases and J 6 bases, with 19 bases left between them. The CDR3 spells CASQIRGGADEKLFF. CDR3 coding DNA: TGTGCCAGTCAGATAAGGGGGGGCGCGGATGAAAAACTGTTTTTT.

The chain links TRBV10-3 to TRBJ1-3; a weak D match, TRBD1 (5 bases). Germline assignment: CDR1 ENHRY and CDR2 SYGVKD. The V gene lost 3 bases and the J gene lost 4 bases, with 10 bases spanning the gap. There are 14 residues in the CDR3. In DNA, the CDR3 is TGTGCCATCAGTGATAAGGGGTTGGGAAACACCATATATTTT. Its translation is CAISDKGLGNTIYF.

The genes are TRBV5-1 and TRBJ2-3; possibly TRBD1 for D (5 bases). Trimming cost V 0 bases and J 3 bases, with 8 bases left between them. Germline V gene sequence: CDR1 SGHRS, CDR2 YFSETQ. CDR3 size: 14 residues. DNA of the CDR3: TGCGCCAGCAGCTTGGAAGGGGCTACAGATACGCAGTATTTT. Protein sequence: CASSLEGATDTQYF.

J is TRBJ2-3 and V is TRBV9; possible D gene TRBD2, 5 bases. This CDR3 region has 16 residues. V lost 4 bases to trimming and J lost 1 base, with 16 bases between them. Germline V gives CDR1 SGDLS, CDR2 YYNGEE. The CDR3 DNA reads as TGTGCCAGCAGCTCCTCGACCCACGGGGGCACAGATACGCAGTATTTT. Translating it yields CASSSSTHGGTDTQYF.

This clone came up a few times. The chain is built from TRBV2 and TRBJ2-1, with D perhaps TRBD2 (5 bases). This CDR3 has 12 residues. V dropped 6 bases and J dropped 8 bases, with 11 bases sitting between them. The germline V gene encodes CDR1 SNHLY and CDR2 FYNNEI. For the CDR3, the DNA is TGTGCCAGCAGCCTTACTAGTTATGAGCAGTTCTTC. Translated: CASSLTSYEQFF.

J is TRBJ1-4 and V is TRBV19; D is possibly TRBD1 (5 bases). This CDR3 spans 15 amino acids. V was trimmed by 3 bases and J by 7 bases, leaving 15 bases between them. Germline V CDR1 and CDR2: LNHDA, SQIVND (reference sequence). The CDR3 is CASSIAGGSGEKLFF. DNA of the CDR3: TGTGCCAGTAGTATCGCCGGGGGGTCGGGTGAAAAACTGTTTTTT. The variable domain in full, with the rest retrieved from reference TRBV19 and TRBJ1-4, is DGGITQSPKYLFRKEGQNVTLSCEQNLNHDAMYWYRQDPGQGLRLIYYSQIVNDFQKGDIAEGYSVSREKKESFPLTVTSAQKNPTAFYLCASSIAGGSGEKLFFGSGTQLSVL.

The chain has TRBV6-5 and TRBJ1-3; TRBD1 is a possible D gene (5 bases). This CDR3 has 16 residues. V was clipped by 2 bases and J by 0 bases, with 11 bases between them. The germline V gene encodes CDR1 MNHEY and CDR2 SVGAGI. The CDR3: CASSYAQASSGNTIYF. In nucleotides, the CDR3 is TGTGCCAGCAGTTACGCACAGGCGAGCTCTGGAAACACCATATATTTT.

The chain uses TRBV5-1 and TRBJ2-2; 7 bases align to TRBD1. J lost 4 bases, V lost 4 bases, and 1 base had no gene match. The CDR3 consists of 13 residues. Germline V gene lookup returns CDR1 SGHRS and CDR2 YFSETQ. CDR3 coding DNA: TGCGCCAGCAGCACAGGGGTCACCGGGGAGCTGTTTTTT. This codes for CASSTGVTGELFF.

This clone was counted a single time. The chain recombines TRBV4-1 with TRBJ1-4; D is perhaps TRBD1 (6 bases). CDR3 size: 14 residues. Germline lookup yields CDR1 MGHRA and CDR2 YSYEKL. V was pared by 5 bases and J by 7 bases, with 14 bases between. DNA for the CDR3: TGCGCCAGCAGCTCACCGACCAGGGGTGAAAAACTGTTTTTT. As protein: CASSSPTRGEKLFF.

The V gene is TRBV7-9, the J gene TRBJ2-7; TRBD1 matches at 10 bases. The CDR3 is 16 amino acids. Germline values: CDR1 SEHNR, CDR2 FQNEAQ (reference sequence). J lost 6 bases, V lost 1 base, and 9 bases had no gene match. The CDR3 sequence: CASSLGGQGPLFEQYF. The CDR3 DNA reads TGTGCCAGCAGCTTAGGGGGACAGGGGCCCCTATTCGAGCAGTACTTC.

The rearrangement joins TRBV4-1 to TRBJ1-2; 9 bases are a match to TRBD1. Trimming removed 4 bases from V and 2 bases from J; junction bases left unmatched: 8. The CDR3 has 16 residues. Per germline, CDR1 MGHRA and CDR2 YSYEKL. DNA of the CDR3: TGCGCCAGCAGCCGTTCCGGGACAGGGAAGAACTATGGCTACACCTTC. Its translation is CASSRSGTGKNYGYTF.

The chain couples TRBV30 to TRBJ1-6; D remains ambiguous. The V gene lost 2 bases and the J gene lost 8 bases, with 13 bases spanning the gap. Per germline, CDR1 GTSNPN and CDR2 SVGIG (reference sequence). CDR3 length: 14 amino acids. The CDR3 nucleotides read TGTGCCTGGAGTAACAGAGGGTCCGATTCACCCCTCCACTTT. Residues: CAWSNRGSDSPLHF.

The chain uses TRBV2 and TRBJ1-2; D is unclear. The CDR3 is 14 residues long. The germline V and J ends were trimmed by 5 bases and 7 bases, with 17 bases remaining between them. The germline CDR1 and CDR2 sequences are SNHLY and FYNNEI. CDR3 DNA sequence: TGTGCCAGCAGTTTCGCCCAGTCATATTGTGGCTACACCTTC. Amino acids: CASSFAQSYCGYTF.

This clone was seen more than once but under ten times. The rearrangement joins TRBV10-3 to TRBJ2-1; tentative D call: TRBD1 (5 bases). Germline CDR1 is ENHRY and CDR2 is SYGVKD. The CDR3 totals 13 residues. V lost 0 bases, J lost 7 bases, and 7 bases lay in between. CDR3 sequence (DNA): TGTGCCATCAGTGAGTCCCGACAGAATGAGCAGTTCTTC. Translating gives CAISESRQNEQFF.

This clone was observed a single time. V is TRBV9 and J is TRBJ2-6; the D gene is possibly TRBD2 (6 bases). Trimming took off 3 bases at V and 2 bases at J, with 12 bases between the two ends. CDR3 length: 16 amino acids. Looked up from germline, CDR1 is SGDLS and CDR2 is YYNGEE. CDR3 protein: CASSALGGTGANVLTF. CDR3 bases: TGTGCCAGCAGCGCCCTGGGAGGAACTGGGGCCAACGTCCTGACTTTC.

The J gene is TRBJ2-1, the V gene TRBV5-6; weak D call: TRBD2 (6 bases). Germline V gene sequence: CDR1 SGHDT, CDR2 YYEEEE. Trimming removed 4 bases from V and 7 bases from J, with 12 bases in between. The CDR3 length is 13 residues. The CDR3 is CASSRLVQNEQFF. In nucleotides, the CDR3 is TGTGCCAGCAGCAGACTAGTACAAAATGAGCAGTTCTTC.

This clone was observed once. The V call is TRBV7-2, the J call TRBJ2-7; D not certain. The V gene's germline CDR1 is SGHTA and CDR2 FQGNSA. The CDR3 has 15 amino acids. The V end was cut by 5 bases, the J end by 0 bases, with 14 bases between. The CDR3 here is CASSPVGFSSYEQYF. CDR3 DNA sequence: TGTGCCAGCAGCCCGGTCGGTTTTAGCTCCTACGAGCAGTACTTC.

The rearrangement joins TRBV6-4 to TRBJ1-2; 7 bases map to TRBD1. The CDR3 spans 15 residues. The V gene's germline CDR1 is MRHNA and CDR2 SNTAGT. Unmatched junction bases numbered 9, after V lost 5 bases and J lost 3 bases. The CDR3 is CASSLGTVPHYGYTF. The DNA for the CDR3 is TGTGCCAGCAGTCTTGGGACAGTCCCCCACTATGGCTACACCTTC.

This clone showed up just once. The rearrangement links TRBV6-7 to TRBJ2-1; TRBD1 matches 9 bases. TRBV6-7 is an ORF; its function is uncertain. The length of the CDR3 is 13 residues. The V and J ends lost 8 bases and 8 bases, in that order; junction bases with no gene match: 7. The CDR3 loop is CASGTGCKDEQFF. CDR3 bases: TGTGCCAGCGGGACAGGGTGTAAGGATGAGCAGTTCTTC.

In its sample, this clone was seen once. The V call is TRBV5-1, the J call TRBJ2-3, with 12 bases that match TRBD2. Trimming removed 4 bases from V and 3 bases from J; junction bases left unmatched: 6. This CDR3 region has 16 residues. Per germline, CDR1 SGHRS and CDR2 YFSETQ. CDR3 DNA: TGCGCCAGCAGCGCTCCGACTAGCGGGGGAACAGATACGCAGTATTTT. It is translated as CASSAPTSGGTDTQYF.